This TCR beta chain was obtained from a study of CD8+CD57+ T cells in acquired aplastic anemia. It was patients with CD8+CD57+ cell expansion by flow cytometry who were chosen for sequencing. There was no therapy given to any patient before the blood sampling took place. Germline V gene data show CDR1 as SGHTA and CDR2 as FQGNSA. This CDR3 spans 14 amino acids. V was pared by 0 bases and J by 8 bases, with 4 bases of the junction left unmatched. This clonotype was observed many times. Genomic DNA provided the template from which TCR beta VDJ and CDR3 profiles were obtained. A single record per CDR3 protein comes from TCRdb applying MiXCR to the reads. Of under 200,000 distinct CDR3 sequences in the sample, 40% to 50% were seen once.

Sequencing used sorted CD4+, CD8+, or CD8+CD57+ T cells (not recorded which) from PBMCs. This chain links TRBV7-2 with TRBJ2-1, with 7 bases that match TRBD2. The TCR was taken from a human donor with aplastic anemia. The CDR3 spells CASSLAAGEYEQFF. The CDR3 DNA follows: TGTGCCAGCAGCTTAGCTGCGGGAGAGTATGAGCAGTTCTTC.